A selection of T cell receptor delta chains follows, all from one sample in a study of gamma-delta chains in newborns, infants, children. TCRdb re-called the reads through CATT. The table shows around 4,900 delta-chain clones, with 18% occurring only once. The sequenced sample consisted of blood. The receptor source for this set is a child who was a newborn, infant or young child, either healthy, febrile or measles-vaccinated (not recorded which). Both conserved end residues are trimmed from each CDR3. Each record gives: V gene, J gene, D gene, CDR3 protein. A D gene is named only where the DNA matches it firmly.

>TRDV2|TRDJ2|TRDD3
ACDAWGTTAQLF
>TRDV2|TRDJ3|TRDD3
ACDTGGWSSWDTRQMF
>TRDV2|TRDJ1|TRDD3
ACEPWGSTDTDKLI
>TRDV2|TRDJ1|.
AVTGTYTDKLI
>TRDV2|TRDJ3|TRDD3
ACDATGGYASSWDTRQMF
>TRDV2|TRDJ1|.
ACDLWGSDKLI
>TRDV2|TRDJ3|TRDD3
ACDIAGGYAAWDTRQMF
>TRDV2|TRDJ3|TRDD3
ACDTVLGDNSWDTRQMF
>TRDV2|TRDJ3|TRDD3
ACDTVLGDTKGSWDTRQMF
>TRDV1|TRDJ1|.
ALGELQPNWDYTDKLI
>TRDV1|TRDJ1|TRDD3
ALGERCDTLLGAEWLI
>TRDV1|TRDJ1|.
ALGDSFLLGLGPQGYTDKLI
>TRDV1|TRDJ1|TRDD3
ALQGWGIRETDKLI
>TRDV1|TRDJ1|.
ALGGHLPFERDEDTQYTDKLI
>TRDV1|TRDJ1|TRDD3
ALGAAAGSSSPFPYWGDTDKLI
>TRDV2|TRDJ3|.
ACDTAADSRDTRQMF
>TRDV1|TRDJ1|TRDD3
ALGDYFKTPFPEWGIDPDKLI
>TRDV2|TRDJ3|TRDD3
ACGTLGDTTWDTRQMF
>TRDV2|TRDJ1|TRDD3
ACDTLISSAHGWGLTDKLI
>TRDV2|TRDJ1|.
ACDTAEKGTHDKLI
>TRDV2|TRDJ3|TRDD3
ACDRLGDTPWDTRQMF
>TRDV2|TRDJ3|TRDD3
ACDILGESSWDTRQMF
>TRDV2|TRDJ3|TRDD3
ACDTVLGDSSWDTRQMF
>TRDV1|TRDJ2|TRDD2
ALGEFFLRRGVTLMTAQLF
>TRDV2|TRDJ3|.
ACDTVGAQGSWDTRQMF
>TRDV2|TRDJ2|TRDD3
ACDHISPLPGDTSKLTAQLF
>TRDV2|TRDJ3|TRDD3
ACDTWGILRSWDTRQMF
>TRDV1|TRDJ1|TRDD3
ALFNPIDLAGGYSPPDKLI
>TRDV2|TRDJ3|TRDD3
ACDPVLGDAPSSWDTRQMF
>TRDV2|TRDJ3|TRDD3
ACDTVLGDTVSSWDTRQMF
>TRDV2|TRDJ1|TRDD3
ACDKVGERPVYTDKLI
>TRDV2|TRDJ1|TRDD3
ACDTLGDTQVDKLI
>TRDV2|TRDJ3|TRDD3
ACDKWVSDTGGYSWDTRQMF
>TRDV1|TRDJ1|TRDD3
ALGEVYCYTGGYSVDKLI
>TRDV2|TRDJ1|.
ACDTVGLGTDKLI
>TRDV3|TRDJ1|TRDD3
AFFGRSGIDTDKLI
>TRDV2|TRDJ2|TRDD3
ACDKLGDTLTAQLF
>TRDV2|TRDJ1|.
ACDPLPTSPHGNYTDKLI
>TRDV2|TRDJ3|TRDD3
ACDTVLGNIWDTRQMF
>TRDV2|TRDJ1|TRDD3
ACDTVGGYPYTDKLI
>TRDV2|TRDJ3|TRDD3
ACDTTGGSWDTRQMF
>TRDV1|TRDJ1|.
ALGTVRPGYTDKLI
>TRDV2|TRDJ3|TRDD3
ACDTVLGDTSSWDTRQMF
>TRDV2|TRDJ1|TRDD3
ACDAVLTGGYRARPDKLI
>TRDV2|TRDJ3|TRDD3
ACDTLLGDRSSWDTRQMF
>TRDV1|TRDJ1|.
ALGEHPSYFYWGSWYTDKLI
>TRDV2|TRDJ1|.
ACDTVSPGHASQNTDKLI
>TRDV2|TRDJ3|TRDD3
ACDTVLGDSHSWDTRQMF